This entry describes one T cell receptor beta chain. Its specificity is not known. This entry comes from a study of monozygotic twins with inflammatory bowel disease. The study, taken as a whole, reports: Inverse Simpson values showed less TCRbeta diversity in IBD patients than in their healthy co-twins. A single strong IBD-associated signal or clonotype was not supported by the findings.

Unsorted whole blood yielded the total RNA, with T cells left unselected. UMIs bearing a 6-nucleotide sample barcode were added through template switching. TCRdb reprocessed the 5' RACE reads, keeping one entry per CDR3 protein, no DNA. This sample's table has approximately 420,000 distinct CDR3 sequences. Germline V CDR1 and CDR2: SNHLY, FYNNEI. The CDR3 loop spans 11 amino acids. This chain joins TRBV2 and TRBJ1-6. Sequencing input: blood. The clonotype comes from a human donor with ulcerative colitis or Crohn's disease, or a healthy co-twin of an affected twin (not recorded which). CDR3: CASSGTSPLHF.